The clone carrying this TCR beta chain appeared once. Time point reported: cycle 4 day 1 (C4D1), after 6 weeks of nivolumab. All patients experienced relapse after autologous stem cell transplantation, and brentuximab vedotin exposure was variable. This specimen comes from a study of PD-1 blockade in classical Hodgkin lymphoma. V lost 2 bases and J lost 8, with 14 bases in between. The CDR3 sequence is 14 residues long. The germline V gene encodes CDR1 SGHRS and CDR2 YFSETQ. The repertoire was sequenced with immunoSEQ multiplex PCR; TCRdb's copy has only in-frame clones and lacks some. Of 20,000 to 30,000 clones in the sample, around 87% were seen once.

The receptor was isolated from a human donor with classical Hodgkin lymphoma. The sequencing here drew on peripheral blood mononuclear cells (PBMCs), taken before the fourth cycle of nivolumab. The chain is built from TRBV5-1 and TRBJ2-1; the D call may be TRBD1 or TRBD2 (5 bases each). Here the CDR3 reads CASSLRQGVDEQFF. Here the CDR3 DNA reads TGCGCCAGCAGCTTACGGCAGGGAGTCGATGAGCAGTTCTTC. Full variable domain (outside the CDR3, taken from reference TRBV5-1 and TRBJ2-1): KAGVTQTPRYLIKTRGQQVTLSCSPISGHRSVSWYQQTPGQGLQFLFEYFSETQRNKGNFPGRFSGRQFSNSRSEMNVSTLELGDSALYLCASSLRQGVDEQFFGPGTRLTVL.